The 9 T cell receptor beta chains below were found in one sample sequenced in a study of Ad26.COV2.S vaccination and SARS-CoV-2 variants. Treatment indicated: 15 to 20 received Ad26.COV2.S at low or high dose, single or two shots; about 5 received placebo; per-sample allocation not given. Material that was analyzed had been drawn on day 63 after the first vaccine or placebo injection. Here immunoSEQ multiplex PCR was the method, and the copy in TCRdb shows in-frame clones only, minus some. The sample carries over 250,000 clones, about 89% recorded once. The sample consisted of peripheral blood, taken in a trial of Ad26.COV2.S vaccine versus placebo. These receptors originate from a person between 18 and 59 years old who received the Ad26.COV2.S COVID-19 vaccine or a placebo.

This clone was detected once. The junction departs from germline at one end; a sequencing error may be responsible. The same CDR3 also results from other DNA sequences found in this sample. The chain joins TRBV13 to TRBJ1-2; no firm D call. The CDR3 extends over 17 amino acids. Germline CDR1 and CDR2: PRHDT and FYEKMQ (reference sequence). The CDR3, as DNA: TGTGCCAGCAGCTTCGGTGTTTTGGGTCTAGCTAATTATGGCTACACCTTC. Its translation is CASSFGVLGLANYGYTF.

The V and J genes are TRBV4-3 and TRBJ1-2; possibly TRBD1 for D (5 bases). The CDR3 loop spans 16 amino acids. CDR1 and CDR2 (germline): LGHNA, YSLEER. V was trimmed by 1 base and J by 5 bases, leaving 17 bases between them. Written as DNA, the CDR3 is TGCGCCAGCAGCCAAGGGGGCCGGGCGTTAGGATATGGCTACACCTTC. Translating gives CASSQGGRALGYGYTF.

The CDR3 coding sequence is TGTGCCAGCAGTGAAGTTGGGACAGGGTCTGGAAACACCATATATTTT. Translation: CASSEVGTGSGNTIYF. V and J are TRBV6-1 and TRBJ1-3; TRBD1 aligns across 9 bases. The length of the CDR3 is 16 residues. The germline gives CDR1 MNHNS, CDR2 SASEGT. V lost 1 base, J lost 1 base, and 2 bases stayed unmatched.

V usage is TRBV5-6 and J usage is TRBJ2-3, with 8 bases identical to TRBD2. Germline-derived CDR1 and CDR2 are SGHDT and YYEEEE. The length of the CDR3 is 14 residues. Trimming at V came to 4 bases and at J to 8 bases, leaving 9 bases not matched to a gene. CDR3 sequence: CASSQTGSGGTQYF. The CDR3 DNA sequence: TGTGCCAGCAGCCAAACCGGGAGCGGGGGTACGCAGTATTTT.

This clone has more than one count but fewer than ten. This rearrangement joins TRBV10-3 to TRBJ1-2; possibly TRBD1 for D (5 bases). The CDR3 loop spans 14 amino acids. V was trimmed by 8 bases and J by 5 bases, leaving 18 bases between them. From germline, CDR1 is ENHRY and CDR2 SYGVKD. The chain's CDR3 is CAIGPSRETYGYTF. The CDR3 bases are TGTGCCATCGGTCCCAGCAGGGAGACGTATGGCTACACCTTC.

The chain has TRBV3-1 (or the pseudogene TRBV3-2) and TRBJ2-7, with D unresolved. Germline V gene sequence: CDR1 LGHDT, CDR2 YNNKEL (reference sequence). V was shortened by 5 bases and J by 5 bases, with 7 bases between the two germline ends. The CDR3 consists of 11 residues. CDR3 in amino acids: CASSRSDEQYF. The CDR3 nucleotides are TGTGCCAGCAGCAGGTCGGACGAGCAGTACTTC.

V is TRBV5-1 and J is TRBJ2-3; D not certain. Between the trimmed V and J ends, which lost 0 bases and 5 bases, there was a span of 16 bases. The CDR3 extends over 16 amino acids. The germline gives CDR1 SGHRS, CDR2 YFSETQ. CDR3 amino acids: CASSLVGPGAGDTQYF. In DNA form, the CDR3 reads TGCGCCAGCAGCTTGGTGGGTCCTGGAGCCGGAGATACGCAGTATTTT. The full variable domain, in which reference TRBV5-1 and TRBJ2-3 provide the parts outside the CDR3, is KAGVTQTPRYLIKTRGQQVTLSCSPISGHRSVSWYQQTPGQGLQFLFEYFSETQRNKGNFPGRFSGRQFSNSRSEMNVSTLELGDSALYLCASSLVGPGAGDTQYFGPGTRLTVL.

This clone has a handful of counts. V is TRBV28 and J is TRBJ2-7; 7 positions match TRBD2. Per the germline V gene, CDR1 is MDHEN and CDR2 is SYDVKM. This CDR3 has 12 amino acids. With V trimmed by 8 bases and J by 3 bases, 4 bases remained unmatched. This CDR3 is CASRQRGYEQYF. DNA for the CDR3: TGTGCCAGCCGTCAGCGGGGCTACGAGCAGTACTTC.

The rearrangement uses TRBV5-4 and TRBJ2-5; D might be TRBD1 (6 bases). CDR3 size: 13 residues. CDR1 is SGHNT and CDR2 is YYREEE in the germline V gene (reference sequence). Deletions cut 4 bases from V and 5 bases from J, with 12 bases between. In DNA form, the CDR3 reads TGTGCCAGCAGCCCTACAGGGAGTGAGACCCAGTACTTC. It specifies CASSPTGSETQYF.